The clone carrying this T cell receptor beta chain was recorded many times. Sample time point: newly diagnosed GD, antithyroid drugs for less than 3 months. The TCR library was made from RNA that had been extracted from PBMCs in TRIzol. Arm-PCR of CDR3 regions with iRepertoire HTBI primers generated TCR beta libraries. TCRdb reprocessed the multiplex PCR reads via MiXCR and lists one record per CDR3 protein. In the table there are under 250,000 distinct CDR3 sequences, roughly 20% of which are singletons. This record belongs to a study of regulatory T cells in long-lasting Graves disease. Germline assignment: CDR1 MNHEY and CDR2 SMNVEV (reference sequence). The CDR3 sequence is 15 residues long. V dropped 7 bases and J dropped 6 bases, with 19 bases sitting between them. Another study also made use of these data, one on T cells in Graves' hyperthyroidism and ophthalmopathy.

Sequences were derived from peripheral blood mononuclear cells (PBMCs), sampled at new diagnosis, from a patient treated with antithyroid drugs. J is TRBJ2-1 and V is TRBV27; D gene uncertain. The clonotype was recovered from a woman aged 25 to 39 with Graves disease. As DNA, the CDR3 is TGTGCCAGCAACCCTTATAGGCGCATGACCAATGAGCAGTTCTTC. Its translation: CASNPYRRMTNEQFF.